Each of the 23 T cell receptor beta chains below was sequenced from the same sample in a study of blood T cell repertoires in COVID-19. Assay used: immunoSEQ multiplex PCR; TCRdb lists only in-frame clones, some missing. The sample carries 100,000 to 150,000 clones, just under 85% recorded once. Material for sequencing was peripheral blood. The receptors were gathered from a woman aged 45 to 65 with acute or convalescent COVID-19.

This chain uses TRBV11-2 with TRBJ1-3; TRBD1 might be the D (5 bases). This CDR3 contains 13 residues. The germline V gene encodes CDR1 SGHAT and CDR2 FQNNGV. V was cut by 5 bases and J by 4 bases, with 9 bases left in between. The CDR3 sequence is CASSPGMGNTIYF. The CDR3 DNA reads as TGTGCCAGCAGCCCAGGGATGGGAAACACCATATATTTT.

Of note for this clone: Additional DNA sequences in this sample encode the identical CDR3. The chain recombines TRBV30 with TRBJ1-2, with 7 bases matching TRBD1. The CDR3 has 14 residues. Germline lookup yields CDR1 GTSNPN and CDR2 SVGIG (reference sequence). V shed 0 bases and J 4 bases; nucleotides not matched to a gene: 5. This chain's CDR3 is CAWSVQGVGYGYTF. Written as DNA, the CDR3 is TGTGCCTGGAGTGTTCAGGGGGTGGGCTATGGCTACACCTTC.

This chain connects TRBV3-1 (or the pseudogene TRBV3-2) to TRBJ2-3, with 8 bases fitting TRBD2. CDR1 and CDR2 (germline): LGHDT, YNNKEL (reference sequence). The trim removed 1 base at V and 0 bases at J, leaving 3 bases unmatched. The length of the CDR3 is 16 residues. CDR3 sequence: CASSQVAGRSTDTQYF. The CDR3 DNA reads TGTGCCAGCAGCCAAGTAGCGGGGAGGAGCACAGATACGCAGTATTTT.

A few counts support this clone. The V and J genes are TRBV7-2 and TRBJ1-2, with 7 nucleotides matching TRBD1. The CDR3 spans 16 residues. V shed 5 bases and J 3 bases; nucleotides not matched to a gene: 12. Germline V CDR1 and CDR2: SGHTA, FQGNSA. CDR3 protein: CASSPRQGNRDYGYTF. Written as DNA, the CDR3 is TGTGCCAGCAGCCCGAGACAGGGAAATCGCGACTATGGCTACACCTTC.

The rearrangement links TRBV5-1 to TRBJ1-3; no definite D call. Between the trimmed V and J ends, which lost 0 bases and 2 bases, there was a span of 9 bases. CDR3 length: 15 residues. CDR1 is SGHRS, CDR2 YFSETQ, per germline. CDR3: CASSLGDGAGNTIYF. The CDR3 nucleotides read TGCGCCAGCAGCTTGGGCGACGGAGCTGGAAACACCATATATTTT.

The chain combines TRBV6-6 with TRBJ2-3; 9 nucleotides agree with TRBD1. CDR1 is MNHNY, CDR2 SVGAGI, per germline (reference sequence). With 7 bases clipped from V and 0 bases from J, the junction kept 2 bases outside the gene matches. This CDR3 comprises 14 residues. The CDR3 sequence is CASKDRGSTDTQYF. The DNA for the CDR3 is TGTGCCAGCAAGGACAGGGGAAGCACAGATACGCAGTATTTT.

This clone has just one count. The rearrangement uses TRBV5-1 and TRBJ2-4; D uncertain. Germline loops: CDR1 SGHRS, CDR2 YFSETQ. This CDR3 comprises 15 residues. Trimming took off 3 bases at V and 10 bases at J, with 20 bases between the two ends. The CDR3 is CASSSLSLNAEIQYF. CDR3 sequence (DNA): TGCGCCAGCAGCTCATTGTCGCTGAATGCTGAGATTCAGTACTTC.

This clone was detected a few times. V gene TRBV3-1 (or the pseudogene TRBV3-2) combines with J gene TRBJ1-6, with D hard to call. There are 14 residues in the CDR3. Deletions cut 3 bases from V and 0 bases from J, with 3 bases between. Germline V gene lookup returns CDR1 LGHDT and CDR2 YNNKEL (reference sequence). The CDR3 DNA reads as TGTGCCAGCAGCCAGAGCTCCTATAATTCACCCCTCCACTTT. It translates to CASSQSSYNSPLHF.

The V call is TRBV5-1, the J call TRBJ2-3; 9 bases map to TRBD2. The CDR3 spans 16 residues. Germline CDR1 is SGHRS and CDR2 is YFSETQ. The V and J ends lost 2 bases and 6 bases, in that order; junction bases with no gene match: 10. The CDR3 nucleotides are TGCGCCAGCAGCTTAGCGGGGGGCGGGGTGTCGGATACGCAGTATTTT. This gives the protein CASSLAGGGVSDTQYF.

The V and J genes are TRBV7-9 and TRBJ1-2; D may be TRBD1 (5 bases). Trimming stripped 3 bases from V and 0 bases from J, with 8 bases between. This CDR3 is built from 14 residues. Germline CDR1 reads SEHNR; CDR2 reads FQNEAQ (reference sequence). CDR3 in DNA: TGTGCCAGCAGCTTGGGACTTACTAACTATGGCTACACCTTC. Translation: CASSLGLTNYGYTF.

The V call is TRBV28, the J call TRBJ2-1, with D perhaps matching TRBD2 (5 bases). CDR3 size: 12 residues. V lost 3 bases to trimming and J lost 8 bases, with 8 bases between them. Looked up from germline, CDR1 is MDHEN and CDR2 is SYDVKM. For the CDR3, the DNA is TGTGCCAGCAGTTTGTGGCGGGATGAGCAGTTCTTC. As protein: CASSLWRDEQFF.

The V and J genes are TRBV10-3 and TRBJ2-1; D gene ambiguous. The V gene's germline CDR1 is ENHRY and CDR2 SYGVKD. The V gene lost 0 bases and the J gene lost 9 bases, with 9 bases spanning the gap. The CDR3 contains 13 residues. CDR3 amino acids: CAISESTLGEQFF. CDR3 bases: TGTGCCATCAGTGAGTCGACTCTGGGTGAGCAGTTCTTC.

The chain uses TRBV12-3 or TRBV12-4 and TRBJ2-1, with D unresolved. The germline V and J ends were trimmed by 1 base and 8 bases, with 6 bases remaining between them. The CDR3 spans 12 residues. The CDR3 region is CASSLDLDEQFF. CDR3 DNA: TGTGCCAGCAGTTTAGATCTCGATGAGCAGTTCTTC.

This clone came up once. This chain joins TRBV28 and TRBJ1-3; D gene unclear. There are 14 residues in the CDR3. Germline V gene sequence: CDR1 MDHEN, CDR2 SYDVKM. Trimming stripped 6 bases from V and 4 bases from J, with 13 bases between. CDR3 nucleotides: TGTGCCAGCAGCAGCGAAAGGTTAGGAAACACCATATATTTT. Its translation: CASSSERLGNTIYF.

The V and J genes are TRBV7-2 and TRBJ2-5, with 12 bases that match TRBD1. The length of the CDR3 is 15 residues. The V gene end was trimmed by 5 bases and the J gene end by 4 bases; junction bases not matched to a gene: 5. Germline V lookup: CDR1 SGHTA, CDR2 FQGNSA. The CDR3 loop reads CASSPGQGARETQYF. The DNA for the CDR3 is TGTGCCAGCAGCCCGGGACAGGGGGCTCGAGAGACCCAGTACTTC.

This clone was seen only once. The chain couples TRBV19 to TRBJ1-5; TRBD1 matches at 8 bases. The CDR3 has 16 residues. Germline V lookup: CDR1 LNHDA, CDR2 SQIVND (reference sequence). The junction had 7 bases not matched to a gene; V was cut back by 2 bases and J by 4 bases. CDR3 sequence reads: CASSILDRVGNQPQHF. In nucleotides, the CDR3 is TGTGCCAGTAGTATACTGGACAGGGTAGGTAATCAGCCCCAGCATTTT.

This clone was found a few times. The chain is built from TRBV7-9 and TRBJ1-2; 7 bases line up with TRBD1. The germline V gene has CDR1 SEHNR and CDR2 FQNEAQ (reference sequence). This CDR3 is built from 14 residues. Trimming cost V 7 bases and J 2 bases; bases outside gene matches: 7. This CDR3 is CASNRQGANYGYTF. In nucleotides, the CDR3 is TGTGCCAGCAACAGACAGGGAGCGAACTATGGCTACACCTTC.

The chain uses TRBV18 and TRBJ1-6; 8 bases agree with TRBD1. CDR1 is KGHSH, CDR2 LQKENI, per germline. The CDR3 totals 17 residues. Germline trimming cut 5 bases from V and 6 bases from J; bases unmatched to any gene: 12. In DNA, the CDR3 is TGTGCCAGCTCAAAACCAGGGGGCGATAGGAGTAATTCACCCCTCCACTTT. Translation: CASSKPGGDRSNSPLHF.

The V and J genes are TRBV20-1 and TRBJ2-1; maybe TRBD2 (5 bases). V was clipped by 3 bases and J by 6 bases, with 12 bases between them. The germline V gene encodes CDR1 DFQATT and CDR2 SNEGSKA (reference sequence). The CDR3 is made up of 13 amino acids. The CDR3 loop is CSASFRGPNEQFF. In nucleotides, the CDR3 is TGCAGTGCTAGTTTTCGGGGTCCCAATGAGCAGTTCTTC.

V is TRBV5-4 and J is TRBJ2-7, with 8 positions matching TRBD1. V lost 2 bases, J lost 2 bases, and 6 bases stayed unmatched. The CDR3 contains 15 residues. Germline loops: CDR1 SGHNT, CDR2 YYREEE (reference sequence). In DNA, the CDR3 is TGTGCCAGCAGCTTATCCGGGACAGGAACCTACGAGCAGTACTTC. It is translated as CASSLSGTGTYEQYF.

This chain joins TRBV7-2 and TRBJ1-1, with 9 bases matching TRBD1. The trim removed 1 base at V and 0 bases at J, leaving 6 bases unmatched. Looked up from germline, CDR1 is SGHTA and CDR2 is FQGNSA. CDR3 length: 17 residues. This CDR3 reads CASSLGSGQGLNTEAFF. The CDR3 DNA is TGTGCCAGCAGCTTAGGGTCCGGACAGGGGTTGAACACTGAAGCTTTCTTT.

The genes are TRBV5-1 and TRBJ1-4; tentative D call: TRBD1 (5 bases). This CDR3 contains 17 residues. Germline V lookup: CDR1 SGHRS, CDR2 YFSETQ. V was pared by 2 bases and J by 5 bases, with 19 bases between. This chain's CDR3 is CASSFGFWGVENEKLFF. The CDR3 DNA sequence: TGCGCCAGCAGCTTCGGCTTCTGGGGGGTGGAGAATGAAAAACTGTTTTTT.

The chain joins TRBV6-5 to TRBJ2-7; TRBD1 matches 8 bases. V lost 4 bases and J lost 3; bases outside the gene matches: 5. The CDR3 runs 14 residues. Germline-derived CDR1 and CDR2 are MNHEY and SVGAGI. The DNA of the CDR3 is TGTGCCAGCAGTTGGACAGGGCGGCGCTACGAGCAGTACTTC. It yields the protein CASSWTGRRYEQYF.